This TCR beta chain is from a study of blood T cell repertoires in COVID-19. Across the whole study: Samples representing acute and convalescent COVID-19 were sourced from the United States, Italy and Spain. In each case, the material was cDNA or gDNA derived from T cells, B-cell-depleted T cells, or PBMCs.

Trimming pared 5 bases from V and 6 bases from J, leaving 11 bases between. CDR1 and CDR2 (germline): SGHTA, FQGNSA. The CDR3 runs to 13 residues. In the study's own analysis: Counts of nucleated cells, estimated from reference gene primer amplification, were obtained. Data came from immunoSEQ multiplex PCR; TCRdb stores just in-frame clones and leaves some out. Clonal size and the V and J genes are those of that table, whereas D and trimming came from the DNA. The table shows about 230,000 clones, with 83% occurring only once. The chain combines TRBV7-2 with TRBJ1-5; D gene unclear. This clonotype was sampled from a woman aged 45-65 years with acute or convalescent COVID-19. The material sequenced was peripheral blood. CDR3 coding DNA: TGTGCCAGCAGCCAGAATCAGGTTCAGCCCCAGCATTTT. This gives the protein CASSQNQVQPQHF.